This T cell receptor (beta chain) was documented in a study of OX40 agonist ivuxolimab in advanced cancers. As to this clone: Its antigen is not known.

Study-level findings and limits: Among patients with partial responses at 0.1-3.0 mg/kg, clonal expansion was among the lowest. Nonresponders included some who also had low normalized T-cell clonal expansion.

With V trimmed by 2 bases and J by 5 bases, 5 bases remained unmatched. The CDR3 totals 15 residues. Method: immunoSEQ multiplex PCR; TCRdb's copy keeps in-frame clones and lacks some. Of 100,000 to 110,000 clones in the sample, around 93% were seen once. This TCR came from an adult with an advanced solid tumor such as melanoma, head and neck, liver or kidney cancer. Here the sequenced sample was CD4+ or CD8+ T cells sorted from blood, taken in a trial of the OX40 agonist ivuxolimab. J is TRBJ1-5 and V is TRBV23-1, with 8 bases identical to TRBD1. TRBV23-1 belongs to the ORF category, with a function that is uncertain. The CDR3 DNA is TGCGCCAGCAGTCAAACACAGGGGGGTCATCAGCCCCAGCATTTT. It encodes CASSQTQGGHQPQHF.